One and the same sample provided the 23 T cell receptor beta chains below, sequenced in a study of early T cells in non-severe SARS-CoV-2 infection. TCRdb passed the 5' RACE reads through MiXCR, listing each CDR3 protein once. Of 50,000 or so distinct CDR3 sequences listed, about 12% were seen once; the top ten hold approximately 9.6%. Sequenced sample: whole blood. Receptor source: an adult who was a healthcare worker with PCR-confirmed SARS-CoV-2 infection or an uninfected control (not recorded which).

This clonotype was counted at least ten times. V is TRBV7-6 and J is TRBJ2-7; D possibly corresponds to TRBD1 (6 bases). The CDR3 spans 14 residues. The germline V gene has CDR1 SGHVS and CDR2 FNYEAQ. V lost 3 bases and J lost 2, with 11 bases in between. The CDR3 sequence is CASSFRDTTYEQYF. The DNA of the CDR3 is TGTGCCAGCAGCTTCCGGGACACCACCTACGAGCAGTACTTC.

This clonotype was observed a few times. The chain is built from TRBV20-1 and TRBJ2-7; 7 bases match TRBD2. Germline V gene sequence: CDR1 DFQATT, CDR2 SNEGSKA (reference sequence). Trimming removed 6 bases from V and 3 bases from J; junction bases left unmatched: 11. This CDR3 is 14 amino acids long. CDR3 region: CSAPPSGDFYEQYF. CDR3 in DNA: TGCAGTGCCCCCCCCAGCGGGGACTTCTACGAGCAGTACTTC.

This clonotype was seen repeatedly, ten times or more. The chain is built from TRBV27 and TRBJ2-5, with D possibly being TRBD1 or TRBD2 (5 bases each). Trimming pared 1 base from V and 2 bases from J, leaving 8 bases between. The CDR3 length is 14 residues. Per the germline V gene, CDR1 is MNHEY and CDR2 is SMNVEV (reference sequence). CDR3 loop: CASSLYWGQETQYF. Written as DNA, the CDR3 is TGTGCCAGCAGTTTATATTGGGGGCAAGAGACCCAGTACTTC.

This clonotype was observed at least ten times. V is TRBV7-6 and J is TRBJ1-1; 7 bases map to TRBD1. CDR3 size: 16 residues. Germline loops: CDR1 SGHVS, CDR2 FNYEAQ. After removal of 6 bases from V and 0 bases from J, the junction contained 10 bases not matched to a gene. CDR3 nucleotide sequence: TGTGCCAGCAGACAAGACGTGGGACAGCTGAACACTGAAGCTTTCTTT. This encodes CASRQDVGQLNTEAFF. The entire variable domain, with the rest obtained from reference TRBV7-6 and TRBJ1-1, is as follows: GAGVSQSPRYKVTKRGQDVALRCDPISGHVSLYWYRQALGQGPEFLTYFNYEAQQDKSGLPNDRFSAERPEGSISTLTIQRTEQRDSAMYRCASRQDVGQLNTEAFFGQGTRLTVV.

The CDR3 protein is CASSHETDYEQYF. The CDR3 DNA reads as TGTGCCAGCAGCCATGAGACCGACTACGAGCAGTACTTC. The V gene is TRBV14, the J gene TRBJ2-7; no clear D gene. Trimming shortened V by 3 bases and J by 3 bases, and 9 bases separated the two germline ends. The CDR3 contains 13 residues. CDR1 is SGHDN and CDR2 is FVKESK in the germline V gene. Together with reference TRBV14 and TRBJ2-7, the CDR3 gives the full variable domain: EAGVTQFPSHSVIEKGQTVTLRCDPISGHDNLYWYRRVMGKEIKFLLHFVKESKQDESGMPNNRFLAERTGGTYSTLKVQPAELEDSGVYFCASSHETDYEQYFGPGTRLTVT.

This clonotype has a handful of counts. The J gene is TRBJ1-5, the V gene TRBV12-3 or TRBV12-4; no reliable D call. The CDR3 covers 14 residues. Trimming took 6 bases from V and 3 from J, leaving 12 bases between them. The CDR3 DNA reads TGTGCCAGCAGCCCCGTAGGGAACAATCAGCCCCAGCATTTT. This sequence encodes CASSPVGNNQPQHF.

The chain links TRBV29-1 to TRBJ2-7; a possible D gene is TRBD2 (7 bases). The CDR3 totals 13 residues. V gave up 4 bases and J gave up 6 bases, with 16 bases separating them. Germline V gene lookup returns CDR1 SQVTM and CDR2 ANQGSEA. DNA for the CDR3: TGCAGCGTTGCTCCCCGGGGAGGGGGCGAGCAGTACTTC. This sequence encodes CSVAPRGGGEQYF.

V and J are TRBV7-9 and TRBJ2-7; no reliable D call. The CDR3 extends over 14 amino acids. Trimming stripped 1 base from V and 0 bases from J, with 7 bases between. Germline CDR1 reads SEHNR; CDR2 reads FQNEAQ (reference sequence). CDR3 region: CASSLVSSSYEQYF. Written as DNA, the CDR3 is TGTGCCAGCAGCTTAGTGTCTTCCTCCTACGAGCAGTACTTC.

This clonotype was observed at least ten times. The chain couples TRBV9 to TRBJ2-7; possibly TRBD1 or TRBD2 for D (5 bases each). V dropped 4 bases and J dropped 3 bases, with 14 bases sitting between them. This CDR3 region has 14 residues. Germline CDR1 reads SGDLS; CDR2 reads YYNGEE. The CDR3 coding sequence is TGTGCCAGCAGCTACGAGGGGCGGAACTACGAGCAGTACTTC. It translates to CASSYEGRNYEQYF.

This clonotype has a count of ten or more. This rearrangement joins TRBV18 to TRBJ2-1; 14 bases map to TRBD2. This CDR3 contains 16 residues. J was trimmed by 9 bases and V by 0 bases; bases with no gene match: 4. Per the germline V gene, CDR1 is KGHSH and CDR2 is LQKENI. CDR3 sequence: CASSPPGLAGVIEQFF. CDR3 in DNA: TGTGCCAGCTCACCACCGGGACTAGCGGGAGTAATTGAGCAGTTCTTC.

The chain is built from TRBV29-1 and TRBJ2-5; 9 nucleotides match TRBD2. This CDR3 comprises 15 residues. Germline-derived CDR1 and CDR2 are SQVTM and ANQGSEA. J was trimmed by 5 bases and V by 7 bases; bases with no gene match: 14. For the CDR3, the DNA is TGCAGCGCCACGGGCGGAGCGGGAGGCGGGGAGACCCAGTACTTC. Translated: CSATGGAGGGETQYF.

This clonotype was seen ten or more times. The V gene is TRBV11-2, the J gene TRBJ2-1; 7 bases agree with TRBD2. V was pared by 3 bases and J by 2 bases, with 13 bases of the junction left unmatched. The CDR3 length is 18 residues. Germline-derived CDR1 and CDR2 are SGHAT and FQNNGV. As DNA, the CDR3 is TGTGCCAGCAGCTTGGTCAGGAACGGAGGACTAGCCTACAATGAGCAGTTCTTC. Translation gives CASSLVRNGGLAYNEQFF.

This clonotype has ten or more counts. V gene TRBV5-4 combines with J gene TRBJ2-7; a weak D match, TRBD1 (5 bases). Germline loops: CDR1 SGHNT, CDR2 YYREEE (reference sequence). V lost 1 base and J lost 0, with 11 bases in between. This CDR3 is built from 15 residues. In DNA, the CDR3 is TGTGCCAGCAGCTTGAGGGGCCTACACTCCTACGAGCAGTACTTC. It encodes CASSLRGLHSYEQYF. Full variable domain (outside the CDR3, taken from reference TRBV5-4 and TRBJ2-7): ETGVTQSPTHLIKTRGQQVTLRCSSQSGHNTVSWYQQALGQGPQFIFQYYREEENGRGNFPPRFSGLQFPNYSSELNVNALELDDSALYLCASSLRGLHSYEQYFGPGTRLTVT.

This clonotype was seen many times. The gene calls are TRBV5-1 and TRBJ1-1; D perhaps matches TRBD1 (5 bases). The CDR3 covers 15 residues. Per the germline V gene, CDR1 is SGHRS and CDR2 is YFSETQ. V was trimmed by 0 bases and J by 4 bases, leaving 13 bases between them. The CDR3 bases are TGCGCCAGCAGCTTGGCTCTCCGGGGGGGCACTGAAGCTTTCTTT. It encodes CASSLALRGGTEAFF. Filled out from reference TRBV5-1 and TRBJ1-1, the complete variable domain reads KAGVTQTPRYLIKTRGQQVTLSCSPISGHRSVSWYQQTPGQGLQFLFEYFSETQRNKGNFPGRFSGRQFSNSRSEMNVSTLELGDSALYLCASSLALRGGTEAFFGQGTRLTVV.

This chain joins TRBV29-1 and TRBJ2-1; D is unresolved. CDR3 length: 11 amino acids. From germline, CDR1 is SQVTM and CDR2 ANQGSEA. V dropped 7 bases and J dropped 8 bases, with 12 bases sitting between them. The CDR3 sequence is CSAGRRDEQFF. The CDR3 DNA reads TGCAGCGCTGGACGGAGAGATGAGCAGTTCTTC.

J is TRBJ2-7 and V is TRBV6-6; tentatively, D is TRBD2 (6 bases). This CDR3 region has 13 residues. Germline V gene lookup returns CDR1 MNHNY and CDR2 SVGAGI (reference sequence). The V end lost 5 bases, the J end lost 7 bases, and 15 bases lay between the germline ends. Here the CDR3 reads CASSHGGAGEQYF. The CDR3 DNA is TGTGCCAGCAGTCACGGCGGGGCGGGTGAGCAGTACTTC.

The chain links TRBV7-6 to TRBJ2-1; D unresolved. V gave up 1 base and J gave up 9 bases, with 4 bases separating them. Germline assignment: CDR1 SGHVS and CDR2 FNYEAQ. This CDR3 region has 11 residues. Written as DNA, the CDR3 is TGTGCCAGCAGCTTAGAGGGTGAGCAGTTCTTC. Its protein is CASSLEGEQFF.

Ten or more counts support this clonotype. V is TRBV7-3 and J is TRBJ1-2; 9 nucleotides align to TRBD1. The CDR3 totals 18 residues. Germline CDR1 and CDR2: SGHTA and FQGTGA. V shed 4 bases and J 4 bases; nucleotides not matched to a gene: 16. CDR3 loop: CASSSRSRGQGRGYGYTF. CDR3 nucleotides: TGTGCCAGCAGCTCGAGGTCGCGGGGACAGGGCAGAGGCTATGGCTACACCTTC. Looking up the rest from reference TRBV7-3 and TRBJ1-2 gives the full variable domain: GAGVSQTPSNKVTEKGKYVELRCDPISGHTALYWYRQSLGQGPEFLIYFQGTGAADDSGLPNDRFFAVRPEGSVSTLKIQRTERGDSAVYLCASSSRSRGQGRGYGYTFGSGTRLTVV.

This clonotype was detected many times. The DNA for the CDR3 is TGCAGTGCTGGAAGGGTCACTAGCGGCTTCTACAATGAGCAGTTCTTC. This gives the protein CSAGRVTSGFYNEQFF. The gene calls are TRBV20-1 and TRBJ2-1, with TRBD2 matching 8 bases. The CDR3 runs 16 residues. Germline trimming cut 5 bases from V and 3 bases from J; bases unmatched to any gene: 12. Per the germline V gene, CDR1 is DFQATT and CDR2 is SNEGSKA (reference sequence).

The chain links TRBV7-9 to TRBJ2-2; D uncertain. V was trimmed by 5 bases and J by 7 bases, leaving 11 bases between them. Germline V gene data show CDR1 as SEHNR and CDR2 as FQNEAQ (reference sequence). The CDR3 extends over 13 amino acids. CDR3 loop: CASSLTGVGELFF. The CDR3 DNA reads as TGTGCCAGCAGCCTGACTGGGGTCGGGGAGCTGTTTTTT.

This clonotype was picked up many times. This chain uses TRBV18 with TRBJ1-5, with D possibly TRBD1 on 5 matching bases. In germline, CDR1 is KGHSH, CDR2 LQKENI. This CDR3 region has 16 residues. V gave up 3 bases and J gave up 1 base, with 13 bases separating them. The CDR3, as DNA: TGTGCCAGCTCACCCCAGGGCCCAGGGAGCAATCAGCCCCAGCATTTT. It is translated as CASSPQGPGSNQPQHF.

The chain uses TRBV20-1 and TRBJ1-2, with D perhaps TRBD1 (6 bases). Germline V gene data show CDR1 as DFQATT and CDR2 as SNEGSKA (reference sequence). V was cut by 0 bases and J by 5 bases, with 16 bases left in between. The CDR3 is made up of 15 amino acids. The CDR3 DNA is TGCAGTGCTAGAGATCTTAACAGGGCTTTATATGGCTACACCTTC. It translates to CSARDLNRALYGYTF.

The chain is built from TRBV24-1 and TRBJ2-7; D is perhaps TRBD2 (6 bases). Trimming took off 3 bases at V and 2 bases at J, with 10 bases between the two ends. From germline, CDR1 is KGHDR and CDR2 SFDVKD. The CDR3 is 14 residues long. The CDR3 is CATSDRGKTYEQYF. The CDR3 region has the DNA TGTGCCACCAGTGATCGGGGGAAGACCTACGAGCAGTACTTC.